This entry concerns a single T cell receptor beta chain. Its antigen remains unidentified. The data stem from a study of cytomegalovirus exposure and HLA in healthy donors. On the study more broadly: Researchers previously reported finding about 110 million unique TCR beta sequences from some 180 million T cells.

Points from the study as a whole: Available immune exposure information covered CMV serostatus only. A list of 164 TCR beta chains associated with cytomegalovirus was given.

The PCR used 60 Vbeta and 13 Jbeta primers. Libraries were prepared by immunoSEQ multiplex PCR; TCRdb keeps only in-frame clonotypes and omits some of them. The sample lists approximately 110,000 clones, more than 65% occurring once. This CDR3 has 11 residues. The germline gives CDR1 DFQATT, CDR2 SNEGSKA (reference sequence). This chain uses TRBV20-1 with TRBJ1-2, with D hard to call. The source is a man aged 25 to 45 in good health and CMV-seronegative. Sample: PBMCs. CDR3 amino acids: CSPSVNYGYTF. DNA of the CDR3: TGCAGCCCGTCCGTTAACTATGGCTACACCTTC.